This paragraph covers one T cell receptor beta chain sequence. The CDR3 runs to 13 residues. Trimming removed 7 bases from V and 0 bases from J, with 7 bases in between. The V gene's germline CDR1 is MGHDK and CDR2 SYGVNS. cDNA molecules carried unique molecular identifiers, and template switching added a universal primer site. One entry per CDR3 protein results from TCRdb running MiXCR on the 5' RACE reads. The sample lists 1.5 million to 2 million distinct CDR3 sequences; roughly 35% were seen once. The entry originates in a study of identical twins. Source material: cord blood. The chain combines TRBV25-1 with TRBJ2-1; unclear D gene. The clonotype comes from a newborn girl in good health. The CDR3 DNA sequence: TGTGCCAGCAAGCAGAGCTCCTACAATGAGCAGTTCTTC. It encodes CASKQSSYNEQFF.